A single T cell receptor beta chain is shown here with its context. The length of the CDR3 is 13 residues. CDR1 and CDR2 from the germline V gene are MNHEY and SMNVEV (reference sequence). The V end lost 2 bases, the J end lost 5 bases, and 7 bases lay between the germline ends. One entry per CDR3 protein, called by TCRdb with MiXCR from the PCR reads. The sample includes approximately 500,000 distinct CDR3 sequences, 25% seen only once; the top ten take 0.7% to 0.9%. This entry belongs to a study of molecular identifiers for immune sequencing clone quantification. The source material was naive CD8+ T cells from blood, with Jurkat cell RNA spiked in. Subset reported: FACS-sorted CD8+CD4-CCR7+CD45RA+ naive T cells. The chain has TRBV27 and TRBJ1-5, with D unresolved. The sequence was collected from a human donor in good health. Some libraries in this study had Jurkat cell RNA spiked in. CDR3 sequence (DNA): TGTGCCAGCAGTTTAATAAGAGATCAGCCCCAGCATTTT. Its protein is CASSLIRDQPQHF.